The entry below describes one TCR beta chain. The antigen remains undetermined. Profiled with immunoSEQ multiplex PCR; TCRdb holds only in-frame clones, not every one. The table has around 23,000 clones, roughly 88% seen once. The data were obtained in a study of T cells in localized non-small cell lung cancer. Study observations and caveats: Among blood samples, higher T cell density accompanied longer overall survival. Paired adjacent lung recovered a median around 62 of the top 100 tumor clones. Multi-region tumor sequencing was not done, so intratumor heterogeneity could not be excluded. Of the tissues analyzed, uninvolved adjacent lung showed maximal T cell clonality, greater than tumor.

Germline assignment: CDR1 MNHEY and CDR2 SVGAGI. Trimming pared 0 bases from V and 0 bases from J, leaving 12 bases between. The length of the CDR3 is 16 residues. The sequences come from peripheral blood mononuclear cells, collected before any cancer treatment. The chain has TRBV6-5 and TRBJ2-7, with D uncertain. This clonotype was sampled from a male donor at least 60 years old with stage II lung adenocarcinoma. In nucleotides, the CDR3 is TGTGCCAGCAGTTACTCTCTGGCGCAAGGCTCCTACGAGCAGTACTTC. It codes for CASSYSLAQGSYEQYF.